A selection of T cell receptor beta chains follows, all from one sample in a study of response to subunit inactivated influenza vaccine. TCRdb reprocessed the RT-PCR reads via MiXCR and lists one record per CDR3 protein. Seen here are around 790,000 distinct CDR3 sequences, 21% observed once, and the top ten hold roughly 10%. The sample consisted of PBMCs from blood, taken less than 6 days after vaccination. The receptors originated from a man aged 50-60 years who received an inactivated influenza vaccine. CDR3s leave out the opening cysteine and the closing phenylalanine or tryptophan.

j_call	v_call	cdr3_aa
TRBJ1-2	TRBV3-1	ASSPTNRGLGGYT
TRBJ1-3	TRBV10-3	AISADRGNTIY
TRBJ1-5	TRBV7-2	ASSLGGIEARDQPQH
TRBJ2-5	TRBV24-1	ATSGSGQETQY
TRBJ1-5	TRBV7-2	ASSLKGTRNQPQH
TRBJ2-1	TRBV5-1	ASSPIRPREGHEQF
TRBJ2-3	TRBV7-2	ASSLGGLAVRADTQY
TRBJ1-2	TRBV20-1	SARAGSLNYGYT
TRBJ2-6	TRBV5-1	ASSLDSYSGANVLT
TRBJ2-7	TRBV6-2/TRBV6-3	ASTGGTFSYEQY
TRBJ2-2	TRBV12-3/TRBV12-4	ASRLQGAPTGELF
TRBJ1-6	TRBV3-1	ASSQANTVWNSPLH
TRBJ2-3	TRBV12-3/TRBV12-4	ASRPGTSGTTDTQY
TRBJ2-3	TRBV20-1	SASLRIVDTQY
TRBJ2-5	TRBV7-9	ASSQGGETQY
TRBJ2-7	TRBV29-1	SVARSGREEQY
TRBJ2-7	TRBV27	ASRADRVAYEQY
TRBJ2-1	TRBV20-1	SAVEGALGNNEQF
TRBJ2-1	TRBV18	ASSGPGLAGYEQF
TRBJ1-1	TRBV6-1	ASSELGQSTEAF
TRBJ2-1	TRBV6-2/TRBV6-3	ASSYTRQARSYNEQF
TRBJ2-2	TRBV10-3	AISGGQGFTGELF
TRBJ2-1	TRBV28	ASSLDNPNNEQF
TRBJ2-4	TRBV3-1	ASSPNAKNIQY
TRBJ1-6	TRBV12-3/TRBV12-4	ASSTSRQGNSPLH
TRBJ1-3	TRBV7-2	ASSIGQWNSGNTIY
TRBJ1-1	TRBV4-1	ASSQVSKNTEAF
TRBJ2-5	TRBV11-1	ASSLGRGTGVLVETQY
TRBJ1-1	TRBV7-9	ASRLVGGNTEAF
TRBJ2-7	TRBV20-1	SAPQGQGLTYEQY
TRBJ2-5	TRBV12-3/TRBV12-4	ASSLGSAGGQETQY
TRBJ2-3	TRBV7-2	ASSFGGPRDTQY
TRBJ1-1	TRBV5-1	ASSFRQAPTEAF
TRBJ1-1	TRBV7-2	ASRLTGGVEAF
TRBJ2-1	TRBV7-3	ASSLSFIAGGRNSSYNEQF
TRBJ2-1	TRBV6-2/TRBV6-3	ASRREGHEQF
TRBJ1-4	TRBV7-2	ASSFQGATNEKLF
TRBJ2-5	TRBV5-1	ASSPAWRAGVQETQY
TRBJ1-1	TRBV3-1	ASKQGPSVNTEAF
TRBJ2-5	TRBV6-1	ASRRLAGKYQETQY
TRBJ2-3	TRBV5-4	ASSRGQGVDTQY
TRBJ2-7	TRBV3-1	ASSDRGSGTYEQY
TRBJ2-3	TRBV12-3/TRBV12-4	ASSPGTSGRLGTQY
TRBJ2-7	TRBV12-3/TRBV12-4	ASSFGAVTGVWEQY
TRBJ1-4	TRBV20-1	SARHRNEKLF